The rows below give T cell receptor beta chains drawn from one sample of a study of T cell repertoires in aging, cancer and after chemotherapy. One entry per CDR3 protein results from TCRdb running MiXCR on the multiplex PCR reads. The table includes approximately 2,900 distinct CDR3 sequences, around 42% detected once. The sequenced material came from blood. These receptors were taken from a human donor with a blood cancer. Each CDR3 is given with its conserved first and last residue. A D gene is named only where the DNA matches it firmly. The size entry is marked missing in some rows and otherwise reads once, few, many or a size class.

v_gene	j_gene	abundance	d_gene	CDR3aa	CDR3nt
TRBV29-1	TRBJ2-3	few	-	CSVEVAATDTKYF	TGCAGCGTTGAAGTGGCGGCGACAGATACGAAGTATTTT
TRBV6-5	TRBJ1-1	-	-	CASINRRQEAFF	TGTGCCAGCATCAACCGCAGACAGGAAGCTTTCTTT
TRBV29-1	TRBJ1-2	-	-	CSVESSGAGYGYTF	TGCAGCGTTGAGTCGTCAGGGGCTGGCTATGGCTACACCTTC
TRBV6-1	TRBJ1-5	-	TRBD1	CASSRTGVGQPQHF	TGTGCCAGCAGCAGAACAGGGGTCGGTCAGCCCCAGCATTTT
TRBV5-6	TRBJ1-5	-	-	CASSRRGSMGSNQPQHF	TGTGCCAGCAGCCGCCGAGGGTCAATGGGAAGCAATCAGCCCCAGCATTTT
TRBV7-2	TRBJ1-1	-	TRBD1	CASSLRQGPTIEAFF	TGTGCCAGCAGCTTACGACAGGGCCCAACGATTGAAGCTTTCTTT
TRBV18	TRBJ2-7	-	-	CASSPQVSRSYEQYF	TGTGCCAGCTCACCACAGGTATCCCGCTCCTACGAGCAGTACTTC
TRBV18	TRBJ1-5	-	-	CASSPNLEGPQHF	TGTGCCAGCTCACCAAACCTGGAGGGGCCCCAGCATTTT
TRBV19	TRBJ2-2	medium-sized	-	CASSIKYGFMTGELFF	TGTGCCAGTAGTATTAAGTATGGATTTATGACCGGGGAGCTGTTTTTT
TRBV5-6	TRBJ2-7	-	-	CASSRGRSSSYEQYF	TGTGCCAGCAGCCGAGGGAGGAGCAGCTCCTACGAGCAGTACTTC
TRBV7-6	TRBJ2-7	-	-	CASSSTEAEQYF	TGTGCCAGCAGCTCGACAGAAGCCGAGCAGTACTTC
TRBV6-5	TRBJ1-6	-	TRBD1	CASSFGTGNGYNSPLHF	TGTGCCAGCAGTTTCGGGACAGGGAACGGCTATAATTCACCCCTCCACTTT
TRBV24-1	TRBJ1-2	-	-	CATSDTRTAYGYTF	TGTGCCACCAGTGATACAAGGACAGCTTATGGCTACACCTTC
TRBV30	TRBJ1-4	-	-	CAWSIQTAVSGKKLFF	TGTGCCTGGAGTATCCAAACGGCGGTCTCCGGGAAAAAACTGTTTTTT
TRBV5-6	TRBJ2-3	-	TRBD2	CASSAGLASDTQYF	TGCGCCAGCAGCGCGGGACTAGCTTCAGATACGCAGTATTTT
TRBV6-2/TRBV6-3	TRBJ2-4	few	-	CASSYEVRGIQYF	TGTGCCAGCAGTTACGAGGTCCGCGGCATTCAGTACTTC
TRBV6-2/TRBV6-3	TRBJ1-1	few	-	CASSRRRNEAFF	TGTGCCAGCAGTCGAAGACGAAATGAAGCTTTCTTT
TRBV6-5	TRBJ2-7	-	-	CASVADSSYEQYF	TGTGCCAGCGTGGCGGACAGCTCCTACGAGCAGTACTTC
TRBV19	TRBJ2-2	hyperexpanded	-	CASSINGGTGELFF	TGTGCCAGTAGTATAAATGGTGGCACCGGGGAGCTGTTTTTT
TRBV6-5	TRBJ1-1	-	-	CASSYVKGGTEAFF	TGTGCCAGCAGTTATGTCAAAGGGGGCACTGAAGCTTTCTTT
TRBV6-5	TRBJ2-1	few	TRBD1	CASSYSSQGVYNEQFF	TGTGCCAGCAGTTACTCTTCACAGGGGGTTTACAATGAGCAGTTCTTC